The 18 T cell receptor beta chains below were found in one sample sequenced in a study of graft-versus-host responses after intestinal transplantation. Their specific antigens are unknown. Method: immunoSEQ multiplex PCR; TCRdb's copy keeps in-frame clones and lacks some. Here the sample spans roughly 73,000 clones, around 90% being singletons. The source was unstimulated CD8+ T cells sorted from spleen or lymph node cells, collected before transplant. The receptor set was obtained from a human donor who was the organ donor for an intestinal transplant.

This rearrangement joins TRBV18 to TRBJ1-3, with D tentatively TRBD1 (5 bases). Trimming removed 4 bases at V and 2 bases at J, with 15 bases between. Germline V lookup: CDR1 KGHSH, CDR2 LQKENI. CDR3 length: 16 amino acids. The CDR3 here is CASSQGDGRAGNTIYF. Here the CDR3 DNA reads TGTGCCAGCTCACAAGGGGATGGCAGGGCTGGAAACACCATATATTTT.

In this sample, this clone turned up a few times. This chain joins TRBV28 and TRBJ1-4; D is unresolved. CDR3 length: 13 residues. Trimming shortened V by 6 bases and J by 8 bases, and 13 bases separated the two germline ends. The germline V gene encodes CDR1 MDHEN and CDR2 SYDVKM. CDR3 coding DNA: TGTGCCAGCAGCTTGGCGGCGGGAGAAAAACTGTTTTTT. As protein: CASSLAAGEKLFF.

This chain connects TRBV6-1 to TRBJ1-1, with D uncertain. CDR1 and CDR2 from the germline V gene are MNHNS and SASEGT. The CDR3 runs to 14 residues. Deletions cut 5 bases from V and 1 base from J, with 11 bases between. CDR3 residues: CASSYGSGNTEAFF. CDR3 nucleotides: TGTGCCAGCAGTTATGGTTCGGGGAACACTGAAGCTTTCTTT.

This chain's CDR3 is CASTEYSSGATYEQYF. CDR3 in DNA: TGTGCCAGCACCGAATACTCTAGCGGGGCGACCTACGAGCAGTACTTC. The rearrangement joins TRBV27 to TRBJ2-7, with 9 bases identical to TRBD2. The CDR3 consists of 16 residues. The trim removed 7 bases at V and 2 bases at J, leaving 12 bases unmatched. Per germline, CDR1 MNHEY and CDR2 SMNVEV (reference sequence).

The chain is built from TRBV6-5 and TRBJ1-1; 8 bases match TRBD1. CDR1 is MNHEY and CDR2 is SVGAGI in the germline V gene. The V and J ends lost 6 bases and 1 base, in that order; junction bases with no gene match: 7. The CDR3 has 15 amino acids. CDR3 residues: CASSQGAEGNTEAFF. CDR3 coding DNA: TGTGCCAGCAGCCAGGGGGCTGAGGGGAACACTGAAGCTTTCTTT.

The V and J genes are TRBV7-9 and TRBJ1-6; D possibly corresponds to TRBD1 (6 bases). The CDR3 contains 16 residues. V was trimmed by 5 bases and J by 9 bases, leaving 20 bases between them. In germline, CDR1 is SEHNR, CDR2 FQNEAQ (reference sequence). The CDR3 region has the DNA TGTGCCAGCAGCCCTGGGGGGGGGCCGGGAAGTTCACCCCTCCACTTT. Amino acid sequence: CASSPGGGPGSSPLHF.

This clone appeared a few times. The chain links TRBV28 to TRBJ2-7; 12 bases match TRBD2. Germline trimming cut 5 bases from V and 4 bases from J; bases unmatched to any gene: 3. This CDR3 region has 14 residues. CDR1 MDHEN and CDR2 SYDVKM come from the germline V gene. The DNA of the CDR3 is TGTGCCAGCAGTCTAGCGGGGGGGCCATACGAGCAGTACTTC. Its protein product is CASSLAGGPYEQYF.

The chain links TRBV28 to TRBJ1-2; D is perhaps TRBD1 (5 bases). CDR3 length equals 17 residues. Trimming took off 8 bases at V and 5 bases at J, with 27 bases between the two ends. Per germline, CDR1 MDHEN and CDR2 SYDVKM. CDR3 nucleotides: TGTGCCAGCGGTACGTTGATAACTGGCGGGGGAGGTTATGGCTACACCTTC. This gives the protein CASGTLITGGGGYGYTF.

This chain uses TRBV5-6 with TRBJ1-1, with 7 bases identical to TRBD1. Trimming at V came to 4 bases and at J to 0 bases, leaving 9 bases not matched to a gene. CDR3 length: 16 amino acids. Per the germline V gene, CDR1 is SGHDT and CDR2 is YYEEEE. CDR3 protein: CASSPGTDLMNTEAFF. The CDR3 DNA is TGTGCCAGCAGCCCCGGGACAGACCTCATGAACACTGAAGCTTTCTTT.

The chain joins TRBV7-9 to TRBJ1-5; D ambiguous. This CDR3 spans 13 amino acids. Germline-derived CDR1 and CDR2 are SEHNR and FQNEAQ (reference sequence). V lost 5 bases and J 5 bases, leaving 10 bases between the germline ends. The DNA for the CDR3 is TGTGCCAGCAGCCTTAGCAGATATCAGCCCCAGCATTTT. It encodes CASSLSRYQPQHF.

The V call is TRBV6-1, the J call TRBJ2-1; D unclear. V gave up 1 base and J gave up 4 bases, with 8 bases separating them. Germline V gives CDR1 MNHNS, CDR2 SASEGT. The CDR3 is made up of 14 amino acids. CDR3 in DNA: TGTGCCAGCAGTGAAGTCGGGTCTTACAATGAGCAGTTCTTC. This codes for CASSEVGSYNEQFF.

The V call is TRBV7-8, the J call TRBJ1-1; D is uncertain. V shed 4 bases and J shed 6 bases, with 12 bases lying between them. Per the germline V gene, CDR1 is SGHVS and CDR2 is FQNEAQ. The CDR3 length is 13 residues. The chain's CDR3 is CASSSSRLAEAFF. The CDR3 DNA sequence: TGTGCCAGCAGCTCAAGCAGACTGGCTGAAGCTTTCTTT.

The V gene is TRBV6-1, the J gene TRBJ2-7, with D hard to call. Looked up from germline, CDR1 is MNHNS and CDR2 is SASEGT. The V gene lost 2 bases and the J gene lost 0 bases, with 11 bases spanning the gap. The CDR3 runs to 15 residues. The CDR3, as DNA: TGTGCCAGCAGTGAACTTCCCCTGAGCTCCTACGAGCAGTACTTC. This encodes CASSELPLSSYEQYF.

The CDR3 here is CASSLLWDRVAEAFF. The CDR3 nucleotides read TGTGCCAGCAGTTTATTGTGGGACAGGGTCGCTGAAGCTTTCTTT. V and J are TRBV28 and TRBJ1-1, with 9 bases lining up with TRBD1. This CDR3 is 15 amino acids long. Per the germline V gene, CDR1 is MDHEN and CDR2 is SYDVKM. V dropped 1 base and J dropped 6; count of bases not matched to a gene: 6.

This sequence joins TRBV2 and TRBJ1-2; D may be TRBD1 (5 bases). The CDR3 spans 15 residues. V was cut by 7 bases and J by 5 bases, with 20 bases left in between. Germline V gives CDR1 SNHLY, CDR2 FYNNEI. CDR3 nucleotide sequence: TGTGCCAGCACGGACATAGGTTGGGGGGGTTATGGCTACACCTTC. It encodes CASTDIGWGGYGYTF.

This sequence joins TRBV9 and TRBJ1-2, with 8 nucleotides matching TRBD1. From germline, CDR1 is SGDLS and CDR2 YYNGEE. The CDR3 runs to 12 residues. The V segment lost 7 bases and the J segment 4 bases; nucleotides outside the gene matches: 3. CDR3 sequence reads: CASGGQAYGYTF. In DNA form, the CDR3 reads TGTGCCAGCGGGGGACAGGCCTATGGCTACACCTTC.

In nucleotides, the CDR3 is TGTGCTAGTGCCCGGGGTGGGGCTGAAGCTTTCTTT. Its protein is CASARGGAEAFF. The V and J genes are TRBV12-5 and TRBJ1-1; D ambiguous. This CDR3 has 12 residues. Trimming shortened V by 7 bases and J by 6 bases, and 12 bases separated the two germline ends. CDR1 LGHNT and CDR2 FRNRAP come from the germline V gene. The whole variable domain, filled in from reference TRBV12-5 and TRBJ1-1, reads DARVTQTPRHKVTEMGQEVTMRCQPILGHNTVFWYRQTMMQGLELLAYFRNRAPLDDSGMPKDRFSAEMPDATLATLKIQPSEPRDSAVYFCASARGGAEAFFGQGTRLTVV.

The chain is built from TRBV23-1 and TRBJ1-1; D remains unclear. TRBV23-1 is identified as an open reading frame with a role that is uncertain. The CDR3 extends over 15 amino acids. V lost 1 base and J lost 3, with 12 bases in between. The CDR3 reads CASSQLTGIDTEAFF. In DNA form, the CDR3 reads TGCGCCAGCAGTCAATTGACGGGGATCGACACTGAAGCTTTCTTT.